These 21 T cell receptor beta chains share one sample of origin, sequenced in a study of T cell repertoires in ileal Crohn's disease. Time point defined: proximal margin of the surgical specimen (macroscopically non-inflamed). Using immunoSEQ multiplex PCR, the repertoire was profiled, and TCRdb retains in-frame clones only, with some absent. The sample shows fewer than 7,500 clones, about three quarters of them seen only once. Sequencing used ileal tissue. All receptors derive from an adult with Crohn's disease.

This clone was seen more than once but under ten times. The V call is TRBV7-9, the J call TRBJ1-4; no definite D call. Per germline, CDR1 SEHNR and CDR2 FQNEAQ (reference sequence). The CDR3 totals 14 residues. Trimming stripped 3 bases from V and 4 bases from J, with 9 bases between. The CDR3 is CASSFGRSNEKLFF. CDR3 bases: TGTGCCAGCAGCTTCGGCAGGAGTAATGAAAAACTGTTTTTT.

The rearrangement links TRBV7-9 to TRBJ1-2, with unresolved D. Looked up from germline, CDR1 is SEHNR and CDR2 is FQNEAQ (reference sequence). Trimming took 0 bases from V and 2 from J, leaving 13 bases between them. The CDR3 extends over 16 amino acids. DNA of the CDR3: TGTGCCAGCAGCTTAGCCGGGCTGCAACAGAACTATGGCTACACCTTC. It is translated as CASSLAGLQQNYGYTF.

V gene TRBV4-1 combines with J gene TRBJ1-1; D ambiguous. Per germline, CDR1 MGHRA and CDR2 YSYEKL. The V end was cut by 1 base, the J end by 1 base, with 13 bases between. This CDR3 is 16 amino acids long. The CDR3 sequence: CASSQGFGERNTEAFF. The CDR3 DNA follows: TGCGCCAGCAGCCAAGGCTTTGGAGAAAGGAACACTGAAGCTTTCTTT.

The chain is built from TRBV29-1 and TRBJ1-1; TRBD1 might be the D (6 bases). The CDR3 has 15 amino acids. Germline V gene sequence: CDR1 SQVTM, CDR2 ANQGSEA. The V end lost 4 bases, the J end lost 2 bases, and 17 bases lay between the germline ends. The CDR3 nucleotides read TGCAGCGTTGCCGGGACATACGACGTTAACACTGAAGCTTTCTTT. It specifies CSVAGTYDVNTEAFF.

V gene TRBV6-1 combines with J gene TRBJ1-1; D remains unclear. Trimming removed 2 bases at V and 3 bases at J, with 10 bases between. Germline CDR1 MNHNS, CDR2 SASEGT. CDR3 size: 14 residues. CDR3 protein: CASSEPGLYTEAFF. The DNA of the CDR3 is TGTGCCAGCAGTGAACCTGGTTTATACACTGAAGCTTTCTTT.

CDR3 region: CASSLSGVNTEAFF. DNA for the CDR3: TGCGCCAGCAGCTTGTCCGGAGTCAACACTGAAGCTTTCTTT. The chain is built from TRBV5-1 and TRBJ1-1; D gene ambiguous. The V gene's germline CDR1 is SGHRS and CDR2 YFSETQ. CDR3 length: 14 residues. Trimming shortened V by 1 base and J by 2 bases, and 9 bases separated the two germline ends.

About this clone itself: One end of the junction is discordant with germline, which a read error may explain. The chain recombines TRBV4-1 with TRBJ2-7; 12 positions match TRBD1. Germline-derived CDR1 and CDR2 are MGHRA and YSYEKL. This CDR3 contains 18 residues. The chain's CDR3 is CASSHPGQGARSGSRVCF. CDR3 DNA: TGCGCCAGCAGCCACCCGGGACAGGGGGCGCGCTCGGGCAGCAGGGTCTGCTTC.

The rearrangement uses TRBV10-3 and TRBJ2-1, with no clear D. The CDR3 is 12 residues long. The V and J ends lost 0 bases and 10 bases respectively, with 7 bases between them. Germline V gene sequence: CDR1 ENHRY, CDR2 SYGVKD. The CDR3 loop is CAISESGNEQFF. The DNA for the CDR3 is TGTGCCATCAGTGAGTCAGGCAACGAGCAGTTCTTC.

The CDR3 spells CASTAQETQYF. In DNA form, the CDR3 reads TGTGCCAGCACTGCACAAGAGACCCAGTACTTC. This chain joins TRBV6-1 and TRBJ2-5, with D hard to call. This CDR3 contains 11 residues. Germline CDR1 and CDR2: MNHNS and SASEGT. With 7 bases removed from V and 2 bases from J, the gap between germline ends came to 5 bases.

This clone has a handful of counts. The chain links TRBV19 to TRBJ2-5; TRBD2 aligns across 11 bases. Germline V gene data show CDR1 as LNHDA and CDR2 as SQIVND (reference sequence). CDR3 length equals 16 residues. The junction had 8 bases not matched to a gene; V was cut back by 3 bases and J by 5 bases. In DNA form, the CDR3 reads TGTGCCAGTAGTATGCTTAGCGGGGGGGCCGGGGAGACCCAGTACTTC. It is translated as CASSMLSGGAGETQYF.

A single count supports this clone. The CDR3 loop reads CASISDGLGETQYF. The CDR3 nucleotides read TGTGCCAGCATCTCCGATGGGCTGGGGGAGACCCAGTACTTC. J is TRBJ2-5 and V is TRBV6-6, with unresolved D. Germline-derived CDR1 and CDR2 are MNHNY and SVGAGI (reference sequence). V shed 7 bases and J shed 5 bases, with 17 bases lying between them. The CDR3 contains 14 residues.

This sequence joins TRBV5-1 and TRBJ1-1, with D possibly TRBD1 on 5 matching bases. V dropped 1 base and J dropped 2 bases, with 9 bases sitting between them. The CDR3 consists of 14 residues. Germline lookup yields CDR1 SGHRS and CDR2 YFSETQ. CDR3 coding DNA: TGCGCCAGCAGCTTGAGTGGGGCAAACACTGAAGCTTTCTTT. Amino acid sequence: CASSLSGANTEAFF. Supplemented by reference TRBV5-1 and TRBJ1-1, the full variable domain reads KAGVTQTPRYLIKTRGQQVTLSCSPISGHRSVSWYQQTPGQGLQFLFEYFSETQRNKGNFPGRFSGRQFSNSRSEMNVSTLELGDSALYLCASSLSGANTEAFFGQGTRLTVV.

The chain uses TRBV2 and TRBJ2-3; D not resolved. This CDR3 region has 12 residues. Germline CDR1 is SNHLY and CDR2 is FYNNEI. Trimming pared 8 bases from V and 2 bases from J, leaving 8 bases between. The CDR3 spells CASVYLTDTQYF. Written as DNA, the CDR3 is TGTGCCAGCGTGTATCTCACAGATACGCAGTATTTT. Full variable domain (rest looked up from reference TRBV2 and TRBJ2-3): EPEVTQTPSHQVTQMGQEVILRCVPISNHLYFYWYRQILGQKVEFLVSFYNNEISEKSEIFDDQFSVERPDGSNFTLKIRSTKLEDSAMYFCASVYLTDTQYFGPGTRLTVL.

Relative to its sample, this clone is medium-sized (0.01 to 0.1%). This CDR3 reads CASSEVLYGYTF. DNA for the CDR3: TGTGCCAGCAGTGAGGTCCTCTATGGCTACACCTTC. The gene calls are TRBV6-1 and TRBJ1-2; D is uncertain. The CDR3 length is 12 residues. Germline CDR1 is MNHNS and CDR2 is SASEGT. Trimming left V 3 bases short and J 4 bases short, with 6 bases between.

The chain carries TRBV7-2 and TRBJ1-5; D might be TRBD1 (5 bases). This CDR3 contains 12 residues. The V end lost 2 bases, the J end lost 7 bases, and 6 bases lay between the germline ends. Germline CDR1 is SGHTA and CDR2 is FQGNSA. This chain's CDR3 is CASSLRGQPQHF. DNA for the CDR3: TGTGCCAGCAGCTTACGGGGGCAGCCCCAGCATTTT. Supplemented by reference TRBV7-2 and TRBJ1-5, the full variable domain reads GAGVSQSPSNKVTEKGKDVELRCDPISGHTALYWYRQSLGQGLEFLIYFQGNSAPDKSGLPSDRFSAERTGGSVSTLTIQRTQQEDSAVYLCASSLRGQPQHFGDGTRLSIL.

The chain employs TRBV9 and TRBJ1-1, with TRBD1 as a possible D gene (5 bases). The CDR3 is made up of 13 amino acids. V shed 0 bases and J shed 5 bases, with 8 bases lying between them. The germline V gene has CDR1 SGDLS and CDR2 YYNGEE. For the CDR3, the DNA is TGTGCCAGCAGCGTAGAAGGGGAAACTGAAGCTTTCTTT. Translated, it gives CASSVEGETEAFF.

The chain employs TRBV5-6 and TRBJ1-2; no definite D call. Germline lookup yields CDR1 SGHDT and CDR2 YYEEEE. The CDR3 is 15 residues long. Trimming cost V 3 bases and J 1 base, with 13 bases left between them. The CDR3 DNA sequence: TGTGCCAGCAGCTCCCGGACGAGGATTAACTATGGCTACACCTTC. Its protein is CASSSRTRINYGYTF. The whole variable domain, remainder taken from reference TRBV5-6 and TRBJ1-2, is DAGVTQSPTHLIKTRGQQVTLRCSPKSGHDTVSWYQQALGQGPQFIFQYYEEEERQRGNFPDRFSGHQFPNYSSELNVNALLLGDSALYLCASSSRTRINYGYTFGSGTRLTVV.

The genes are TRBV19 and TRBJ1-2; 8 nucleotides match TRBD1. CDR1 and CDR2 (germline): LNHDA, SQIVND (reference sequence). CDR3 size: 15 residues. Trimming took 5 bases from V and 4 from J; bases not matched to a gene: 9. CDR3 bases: TGTGCCAGTAGTCTCCAGGCAGGGGGCCCCTATGGCTACACCTTC. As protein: CASSLQAGGPYGYTF.

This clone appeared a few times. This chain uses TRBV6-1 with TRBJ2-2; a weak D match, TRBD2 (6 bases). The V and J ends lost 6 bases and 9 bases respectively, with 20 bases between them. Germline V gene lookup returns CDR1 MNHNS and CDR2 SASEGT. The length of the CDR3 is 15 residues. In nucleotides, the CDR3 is TGTGCCAGCAGCCTCGGACCGGGGGAGAGCCGGGAGCTGTTTTTT. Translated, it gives CASSLGPGESRELFF.

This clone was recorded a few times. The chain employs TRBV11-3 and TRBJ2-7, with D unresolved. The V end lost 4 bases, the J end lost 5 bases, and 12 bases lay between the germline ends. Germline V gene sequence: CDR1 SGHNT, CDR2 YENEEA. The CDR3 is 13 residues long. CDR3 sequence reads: CASSSRVGNEQYF. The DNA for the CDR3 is TGTGCCAGCAGCTCTAGGGTGGGGAACGAGCAGTACTTC.

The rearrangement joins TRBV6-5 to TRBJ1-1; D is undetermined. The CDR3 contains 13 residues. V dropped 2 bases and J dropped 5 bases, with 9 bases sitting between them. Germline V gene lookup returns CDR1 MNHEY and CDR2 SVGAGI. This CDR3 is CASSYTMRTEAFF. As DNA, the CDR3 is TGTGCCAGCAGTTACACGATGCGGACTGAAGCTTTCTTT.